This T cell receptor beta chain was observed in a study of blood T cells in healthy people across ages. At the level of the study: Template switching caught about one barcoded beta molecule for each two T cells.

This clonotype was seen more than once but under ten times. Using a J-beta primer mix together with a sample-barcoded 5' primer, a second PCR was run for about 6 to 12 cycles. TCRdb re-derived calls from the 5' RACE reads in MiXCR, one entry per CDR3 protein. The profile shows some 800,000 distinct CDR3 sequences, around a quarter of them singletons. These records were also assigned to another study, of T cells of mothers and their children. From that study: A few healthy Caucasian mothers served as donors, and their six children did as well. Unrelated mother-child pairs always had slightly, but never significantly, lower normalized overlap than related pairs.

Sequencing used blood. The clonotype originates from a boy aged 10-17 years in good health.

CDR3 protein: CASSPGTSELETQYF. The CDR3 coding sequence is TGTGCCAGCAGCCCCGGGACTAGTGAGCTGGAGACCCAGTACTTC. The chain carries TRBV11-2 and TRBJ2-5; 8 bases map to TRBD2. The CDR3 consists of 15 residues. CDR1 is SGHAT, CDR2 FQNNGV, per germline. Trimming took 5 bases from V and 5 from J; bases not matched to a gene: 10.